A selection of T cell receptor beta chains follows, all from one sample in a study of T cell changes during pregnancy in multiple sclerosis. This table comes from immunoSEQ multiplex PCR, and its TCRdb copy is limited to in-frame clones, with some not included. The sample consists of roughly 79,000 clones, around 93% of them appearing once. The sequences come from peripheral blood, collected in the second trimester of pregnancy. Receptors were obtained from a female donor in good health, enrolled as a control in a pregnancy study. Both conserved end residues are part of each CDR3. D genes are given only for firm matches. Size is stated for part of the rows, as once, few or many counts, or as a class when the clone is expanded.

CASSQDQGSQPQHF,TGTGCCAGCAGCCAAGATCAGGGCAGTCAGCCCCAGCATTTT,TRBJ1-5,NA,NA,TRBV4-2
CASSPGQGGTEAFF,TGTGCCAGTAGCCCGGGACAGGGGGGCACTGAAGCTTTCTTT,TRBJ1-1,TRBD1,NA,TRBV19
CASSIGQGAHTGELFF,TGTGCCAGCAGTATTGGACAGGGGGCTCACACCGGGGAGCTGTTTTTT,TRBJ2-2,TRBD1,NA,TRBV27
CASSLDAAGPANTDTQYF,TGCGCCAGCAGCTTGGATGCAGCGGGGCCAGCCAACACAGATACGCAGTATTTT,TRBJ2-3,TRBD2,NA,TRBV5-1
CASGNRGRTDTQYF,TGTGCCAGCGGAAACAGGGGACGCACAGATACGCAGTATTTT,TRBJ2-3,TRBD1,NA,TRBV27
CASSFARGSGETQYF,TGTGCCAGCAGCTTCGCGCGGGGGTCCGGGGAGACCCAGTACTTC,TRBJ2-5,TRBD2,once,TRBV7-2
CASSSLRTRGETQYF,TGTGCCAGCAGCTCCCTTCGGACTAGAGGAGAGACCCAGTACTTC,TRBJ2-5,TRBD2,NA,TRBV7-2
CASRPGQPEGDLLHF,TGTGCCAGCAGACCAGGACAACCTGAAGGAGATCTCCTCCACTTT,TRBJ1-6,NA,NA,TRBV6-6
CASRDSHYGYTF,TGTGCCAGCAGGGACAGCCACTATGGCTACACCTTC,TRBJ1-2,NA,NA,TRBV27
CASSLGSINSEEQYF,TGTGCCAGCAGCTTAGGGTCTATAAACTCCGAGGAGCAGTACTTC,TRBJ2-7,NA,once,TRBV11-3
CASSLYGQGGDEQYF,TGTGCCAGCTCTCTTTATGGACAGGGTGGCGACGAGCAGTACTTC,TRBJ2-7,TRBD1,NA,TRBV18